The 32 T cell receptor delta chains presented below share a single source sample, sequenced in a study of γδ T cells in repeated Plasmodium falciparum infection. TCRdb re-processed the multiplex PCR reads using CATT. The table shows about 48,000 delta-chain clones, with 1.5% to 2% occurring only once. Flow sorting of PBMC yielded separate Vgamma9/Vdelta2+ and Vdelta2-negative gammadelta T cell populations for bulk repertoire analysis. The specimen sequenced was gamma-delta T cells from blood. Receptors originate from a pool of human donors (malaria-infected and uninfected, not separated).

A note on this clone: This sequence is one base from a far larger clone and is likely a read error. Different DNA sequences within this sample yield the same CDR3. The V and J genes are TRDV1 and TRDJ1; TRDD3 aligns across 9 bases. Assignment of the J gene here rests on matching the DNA to germline, because TCRdb gives none. Germline loops: CDR1 TSWWSYY, CDR2 QGS. CDR3 length: 19 amino acids. This CDR3 reads CALGEMVLRFAGGSDKLIF. In nucleotides, the CDR3 is TGTGCCCTTGGGGAAATGGTCCTACGGTTCGCTGGGGGATCCGATAAACTCATCTTT.

This clone has more than one count but fewer than ten. A far larger clone is a single base away, which makes a read error likely. Distinct nucleotide sequences in the sample also encode this CDR3. The J gene was not called, though the V gene is TRDV2; the table's D call, TRDD3, was not checked against the DNA. The germline gives CDR1 GEAIGNYY, CDR2 EKD. This CDR3 is 19 amino acids long. CDR3 loop: CACDTGQLGERMYTDKLIF. The CDR3, as DNA: TGTGCCTGTGACACCGGCCAATTGGGGGAGCGGATGTACACCGATAAACTTATCTTT.

V and J are TRDV1 and TRDJ1, with 8 bases fitting TRDD3. In the absence of a J gene in TCRdb, the DNA was matched to germline to assign it here. From germline, CDR1 is TSWWSYY and CDR2 QGS. With V trimmed by 5 bases and J by 0 bases, 26 bases remained unmatched. The CDR3 extends over 22 amino acids. CDR3 sequence reads: CALGRDGYVYWGSENYTDKLIF. The DNA for the CDR3 is TGTGCTCTTGGGCGGGACGGCTACGTTTACTGGGGGTCAGAAAATTACACCGATAAACTCATCTTT.

About this clone itself: A far bigger clonotype differs at one base, so this is likely a read error. Additional DNA sequences in this sample encode the identical CDR3. The V gene is TRDV1, the J gene TRDJ1; D perhaps matches TRDD3 (5 bases). The CDR3 is 20 residues long. Germline CDR1 reads TSWWSYY; CDR2 reads QGS. Here the CDR3 reads CALGEPLFGVEPFWTDKLIF. In DNA, the CDR3 is TGTGCCCTTGGGGAACCCCTCTTCGGTGTGGAACCGTTTTGGACCGATAAACTCATCTTT.

This clone was seen at least ten times. This clone may be a read error of a much larger clone one base away. The CDR3 loop is CALGEPDSLLKLIF. DNA for the CDR3: TGTGCTCTTGGGGAACCGGATTCTTTGCTGAAACTCATCTTT. The V gene is TRDV1, the J gene TRDJ1; D is uncertain. V was shortened by 1 base and J by 8 bases, with 14 bases between the two germline ends. The germline CDR1 and CDR2 sequences are TSWWSYY and QGS. The CDR3 has 14 amino acids.

In this sample, this clone turned up a few times. A read error likely explains why the TCRdb protein, taken from a much larger clone, differs from this DNA's translation at residue 6; the protein shown is translated from the DNA. The chain joins TRDV1 to TRDJ1; D might be TRDD2 (5 bases). TCRdb is silent on the J gene; assignment here came from matching the DNA to germline. Trimming pared 1 base from V and 0 bases from J, leaving 12 bases between. The germline gives CDR1 TSWWSYY, CDR2 QGS. This CDR3 contains 16 residues. CDR3: CALGEPSFFYTDKLIF. CDR3 DNA sequence: TGTGCTCTTGGGGAACCCTCCTTCTTCTACACCGATAAACTCATCTTT.

As to this clone: A far larger clone is off by one base, so a read error is likely. The chain uses TRDV1 and TRDJ1; D possibly uses TRDD2 or TRDD3 (8 bases each). Since TCRdb gives no J gene, matching the DNA to germline was used here to assign it. From germline, CDR1 is TSWWSYY and CDR2 QGS. The CDR3 covers 18 residues. Here the CDR3 reads CALGDPPSYETGGYKLIF. The CDR3 DNA reads TGTGCCCTTGGGGATCCGCCTTCCTATGAGACTGGGGGGTATAAACTCATCTTT.

This clone was counted ten times or more. V and J are TRDV2 and TRDJ1; the D gene is possibly TRDD3 (7 bases). TCRdb leaves out the J gene; it was filled in here by matching the DNA to germline. The CDR3 loop spans 20 amino acids. V shed 2 bases and J shed 0 bases, with 27 bases lying between them. Germline CDR1 and CDR2: GEAIGNYY and EKD. The CDR3 reads CACDILPRTTGDTYTDKLIF. Here the CDR3 DNA reads TGTGCCTGTGACATCCTTCCCCGGACTACTGGGGACACGTACACCGATAAACTCATCTTT.

The table lists this clone with a few counts. The protein held in TCRdb is that of a much larger clone and does not match this DNA's translation at residue 16, likely because of a read error; the protein shown is translated from the DNA. The J gene is TRDJ1, the V gene TRDV1; D unclear. The J gene comes from matching the DNA to germline here; TCRdb lacks it. The V gene lost 0 bases and the J gene lost 0 bases, with 35 bases spanning the gap. The CDR3 is made up of 24 amino acids. Germline CDR1 and CDR2: TSWWSYY and QGS. The CDR3 DNA follows: TGTGCTCTTGGGGAACTTGATTTCTGCCAACCTAAACGCGAGGATGTATTGAACACCGATAAACTCATCTTT. It encodes CALGELDFCQPKREDVLNTDKLIF.

The sample holds a few counts of this clone. TCRdb pairs this DNA with a much larger clone's protein that differs at residue 3, likely a read error; the protein shown was translated from the DNA. CDR3 DNA sequence: TGTGCCCGTGACTTCCTAGGGGGGGGATACAGGCACGCCGATAAACTCATCTTT. This sequence encodes CARDFLGGGYRHADKLIF. J is TRDJ1 and V is TRDV2; TRDD3 matches at 9 bases. The J gene, missing from TCRdb, was assigned here through DNA to germline matching. The CDR3 extends over 18 amino acids. Germline CDR1 and CDR2: GEAIGNYY and EKD.

This clone was recorded a few times. TCRdb attributes to this sequence the protein of a much larger clone, which differs from the DNA translation at residue 7; a read error is likely, and the protein displayed is translated from the DNA. This chain links TRDV1 with TRDJ1; 7 bases agree with TRDD3. The J gene, missing from TCRdb, was assigned here through DNA to germline matching. V was clipped by 2 bases and J by 2 bases; unmatched bases: 23. The germline V gene has CDR1 TSWWSYY and CDR2 QGS. The CDR3 totals 21 residues. In DNA, the CDR3 is TGTGCTCTTGGGGAAGGGGGCTTTCCCCTGGCACCACTGGGGATTACCGATAAACTCATCTTT. Translated, it gives CALGEGGFPLAPLGITDKLIF.

For this clone: A read error likely explains this, since a far larger clone differs by one base. Other DNA sequences in the same sample also yield this CDR3. The chain is built from TRDV1 and TRDJ1; a possible D gene is TRDD2 (6 bases). Assignment of the J gene here rests on matching the DNA to germline, because TCRdb gives none. Germline assignment: CDR1 TSWWSYY and CDR2 QGS. V was clipped by 6 bases and J by 7 bases, with 27 bases between them. The CDR3 extends over 17 amino acids. CDR3 loop: CALGDFLKKPGALKLIF. The CDR3 DNA follows: TGTGCTCTTGGCGACTTCCTGAAGAAGCCGGGAGCGCTTAAACTCATCTTT.

This clone was observed at least ten times. A far larger clone is only one base removed, so a read error is likely. The same CDR3 can be traced to other DNA sequences in this sample. CDR3 nucleotide sequence: TGTGCCCTTGGGGAAGAGTCGTACCATGAAATGGGCAAAGGGGAGACAGCACAACTCTTCTTT. This gives the protein CALGEESYHEMGKGETAQLFF. V gene TRDV1 combines with J gene TRDJ2; D could derive from TRDD1 or TRDD3 (5 bases each). The CDR3 length is 21 residues. Germline CDR1 reads TSWWSYY; CDR2 reads QGS.

As regards this clone: This probably arose from a read error, given a far larger clone one base away. Other nucleotide sequences in the sample specify the same CDR3. The V call is TRDV2, the J call TRDJ4; 8 positions agree with TRDD3. No J gene is reported in TCRdb; it was inferred here by comparing the DNA with germline. V lost 0 bases, J lost 0 bases, and 23 bases stayed unmatched. Germline V gene sequence: CDR1 GEAIGNYY, CDR2 EKD. This CDR3 is 21 amino acids long. CDR3 residues: CACDTVDSEGTGGSLARPLIF. CDR3 nucleotide sequence: TGTGCCTGTGACACCGTAGACTCCGAGGGTACTGGGGGGTCCTTGGCCAGACCCCTGATCTTT.

This clone was seen repeatedly, ten times or more. This probably arose from a read error, given a far larger clone one base away. Other DNA sequences within the sample encode an identical CDR3. As DNA, the CDR3 is TGCGCCTGTGATCGGTACTGGGGGATCTATAGTGCCGATAAACTCATCTTT. It specifies CACDRYWGIYSADKLIF. The chain employs TRDV2 and TRDJ1, with 10 bases fitting TRDD3. TCRdb leaves out the J gene; it was filled in here by matching the DNA to germline. In germline, CDR1 is GEAIGNYY, CDR2 EKD. The CDR3 has 17 amino acids.

This clone turned up a few times. The TCRdb record carries a much larger clone's protein, which differs from this DNA's translation at residue 10; a read error is the likely cause, and the protein listed here is the DNA translation. The chain links TRAV29/DV5 to TRDJ1; tentative D call: TRDD3 (6 bases). The CDR3 has 17 amino acids. V was clipped by 3 bases and J by 7 bases, with 28 bases between them. Germline loops: CDR1 NSMFDY, CDR2 ISSIKDK. The CDR3 loop is CAATLRIGGDARFKLIF. As DNA, the CDR3 is TGTGCAGCAACGCTTCGTATAGGGGGAGACGCGCGGTTTAAACTCATCTTT.

Concerning this clone itself: Since a far larger clone is one base different, this is likely a read error. The same CDR3 arises from other DNA sequences in this sample as well. The chain recombines TRDV3 with TRDJ1; 7 positions match TRDD3. The J gene was missing in TCRdb and was found by matching the end of the DNA to germline. The CDR3 runs 13 residues. The germline V gene has CDR1 TVYSNPD and CDR2 GDNSRS (reference sequence). The ends lost 5 bases at V and 5 bases at J; junction bases unmatched: 11. CDR3 sequence: CALLGTSTDKLIF. For the CDR3, the DNA is TGTGCCCTACTGGGGACCTCCACTGATAAACTCATCTTT. Full variable domain (remainder filled in from reference TRDV3 and TRDJ1): CDKVTQSSPDQTVASGSEVVLLCTYDTVYSNPDLFWYRIRPDYSFQFVFYGDNSRSEGADFTQGRFSVKHILTQKAFHLVISPVRTEDSATYYCALLGTSTDKLIFGKGTRVTVEP.

This clone turned up a few times. Since a far larger clone is one base different, this is likely a read error. Other DNA sequences in the same sample also yield this CDR3. The CDR3 nucleotides read TGTGCCTTTAAGTTAATTGGGCCTACGTACAAACTGGGGGATACGCCGACCGATAAACTCATCTTT. This codes for CAFKLIGPTYKLGDTPTDKLIF. The rearrangement joins TRDV3 to TRDJ1; 13 positions match TRDD3. TCRdb offers no J gene call, so here the DNA was matched to germline to obtain one. The V segment lost 1 base and the J segment 2 bases; nucleotides outside the gene matches: 25. The length of the CDR3 is 22 residues. From germline, CDR1 is TVYSNPD and CDR2 GDNSRS (reference sequence).

As concerns this clone: This DNA's translation and the protein TCRdb lists, from a much larger clone, do not match at residue 4, likely due to a read error; the protein shown is translated from the DNA. The V and J genes are TRDV3 and TRDJ1, with TRDD3 matching 9 bases. This CDR3 has 16 amino acids. In germline, CDR1 is TVYSNPD, CDR2 GDNSRS (reference sequence). V lost 5 bases, J lost 0 bases, and 13 bases stayed unmatched. This chain's CDR3 is CAPFSTGDTYTDKLIF. For the CDR3, the DNA is TGTGCCCCCTTCTCCACCGGGGATACGTACACCGATAAACTCATCTTT.

A remark on this clone: For this DNA, TCRdb reports the protein of a much larger clone, which diverges at residue 3, most likely from a read error; the protein presented here is translated directly from the DNA. This chain links TRDV2 with TRDJ1, with 11 bases aligning to TRDD3. Here the J gene came from matching the DNA to germline, since TCRdb omits it. The CDR3 spans 19 residues. Per germline, CDR1 GEAIGNYY and CDR2 EKD. The CDR3 coding sequence is TGTGCCCGTGACACCGGCCCTGGGGGATACCCTCCGTACACCGATAAACTCATCTTT. Translated: CARDTGPGGYPPYTDKLIF.

To note about this clone: A read error is likely here: a far larger clone is one base away. Different DNA sequences within this sample yield the same CDR3. The CDR3 DNA is TGTGCTCTTGGGGAACTCGAGTTTTACCTGTTCAGAGGTGGGATACACCACATCACCGACAAACTCATCTTT. This sequence encodes CALGELEFYLFRGGIHHITDKLIF. The chain uses TRDV1 and TRDJ1, with 7 bases that match TRDD3. The CDR3 has 24 residues. CDR1 is TSWWSYY and CDR2 is QGS in the germline V gene.

This clone was detected only a few times. A read error likely explains this, since a far larger clone differs by one base. The same CDR3 also results from other DNA sequences found in this sample. This chain links TRDV1 with TRDJ1, with D unclear. The J gene, left out of TCRdb, was set here by checking the DNA against germline. The CDR3 is 17 amino acids. V shed 3 bases and J shed 0 bases, with 17 bases lying between them. Per germline, CDR1 TSWWSYY and CDR2 QGS. Written as DNA, the CDR3 is TGTGCTCTTGGGGAGAGGCACCCTGTCTCTTACACCGATAAACTCATCTTT. Its protein product is CALGERHPVSYTDKLIF.

Concerning this clone: TCRdb has a much larger clone's protein, which differs at residue 9 from the translation of this DNA, likely because of a read error; what is shown is the protein translated from the DNA. This sequence joins TRDV1 and TRDJ1; TRDD3 agrees at 10 bases. Assignment of the J gene here rests on matching the DNA to germline, because TCRdb gives none. CDR1 is TSWWSYY and CDR2 is QGS in the germline V gene. V lost 1 base to trimming and J lost 2 bases; unmatched junction nucleotides: 13. The CDR3 spans 19 residues. CDR3 nucleotides: TGTGCTCTTGGGGAACCCACGGCAGGCTGGGGGATAGGGACCGATAAACTCATCTTT. Protein: CALGEPTAGWGIGTDKLIF.

A remark on this clone: The TCRdb protein, from a much larger clone, departs from this DNA's translation at residue 10, likely by read error; the protein shown derives from the DNA. The rearrangement links TRDV1 to TRDJ1, with D possibly matching TRDD3 (6 bases). The J gene, absent from TCRdb, was called here by matching the DNA to germline. With 1 base removed from V and 0 bases from J, the gap between germline ends came to 24 bases. CDR3 length equals 20 residues. Germline assignment: CDR1 TSWWSYY and CDR2 QGS. CDR3 loop: CALGEQNLLPGEAYTDKLIF. The CDR3, as DNA: TGTGCTCTTGGGGAACAGAACCTACTACCGGGGGAAGCCTACACCGATAAACTCATCTTT.

This clone occurred many times. The gene calls are TRDV2 and TRDJ1; 7 bases are a match to TRDD3. V was pared by 0 bases and J by 2 bases, with 2 bases of the junction left unmatched. Looked up from germline, CDR1 is GEAIGNYY and CDR2 is EKD. The CDR3 is made up of 14 amino acids. CDR3 sequence: CACDTVWGTDKLIF. The CDR3 nucleotides read TGTGCCTGTGACACCGTCTGGGGGACCGATAAACTCATCTTT.

With respect to this clone: TCRdb's protein, taken from a much larger clone, differs from this DNA's translation at residue 9, likely owing to a read error; the protein displayed comes from the DNA. This sequence joins TRDV1 and TRDJ1; 11 positions match TRDD3. Assignment of the J gene here rests on matching the DNA to germline, because TCRdb gives none. Germline CDR1 reads TSWWSYY; CDR2 reads QGS. This CDR3 has 21 residues. The V segment lost 3 bases and the J segment 1 base; nucleotides outside the gene matches: 19. The CDR3 DNA is TGTGCTCTTGGGGACCCTCTGGGTTGCTGGGGGATACAGCCGTTCACCGATAAACTCATCTTT. It is translated as CALGDPLGCWGIQPFTDKLIF.

A few counts support this clone. The TCRdb protein, from a much larger clone, departs from this DNA's translation at residue 17, likely by read error; the protein shown derives from the DNA. The V call is TRDV1, the J call TRDJ1; a weak D match, TRDD2 (7 bases). Assignment of the J gene here rests on matching the DNA to germline, because TCRdb gives none. This CDR3 has 20 residues. Germline values: CDR1 TSWWSYY, CDR2 QGS. CDR3 nucleotides: TGTGCTCTTGGGGAATGGATTTCCTACGGTCTGGGGATTGGTACCGATGAACTCATCTTT. Translating gives CALGEWISYGLGIGTDELIF.

Notes on this clone: Since a far larger clone is one base different, this is likely a read error. Distinct nucleotide sequences in the sample also encode this CDR3. The chain's CDR3 is CALGVNHRPWDTRQMFF. The CDR3 nucleotides are TGTGCTCTTGGGGTAAATCACAGGCCCTGGGACACCCGACAGATGTTTTTC. This rearrangement joins TRDV1 to TRDJ3; D gene ambiguous. TCRdb does not report a J gene; here it was assigned by matching the DNA to germline references. The germline gives CDR1 TSWWSYY, CDR2 QGS. V was trimmed by 4 bases and J by 2 bases, leaving 12 bases between them. CDR3 length equals 17 residues.

This clone has more than one count but fewer than ten. Translating this DNA gives a protein that differs at residue 8 from the TCRdb one, which belongs to a much larger clone; a read error is likely, and the protein shown is this translation. This chain connects TRDV1 to TRDJ1, with 8 bases lining up with TRDD3. Because TCRdb records no J gene, it was assigned here through a match of the DNA to germline. Germline values: CDR1 TSWWSYY, CDR2 QGS. The V gene end was trimmed by 4 bases and the J gene end by 0 bases; junction bases not matched to a gene: 31. This CDR3 contains 24 residues. DNA for the CDR3: TGTGCTCTTGGGGCCCATCTCTGGACTTCGAAACTCTGGGGGAGGGGGAAGTACACCGATAAACTCATCTTT. Its protein is CALGAHLWTSKLWGRGKYTDKLIF.

At least ten counts were recorded for this clone. The protein TCRdb gives is from a much larger clone and does not agree with this DNA's translation at residue 14, likely a read error; the protein shown here comes from the DNA. The genes are TRDV2 and TRDJ1; 9 bases align to TRDD3. This CDR3 region has 18 residues. Germline-derived CDR1 and CDR2 are GEAIGNYY and EKD. V trimming: 3 bases; J trimming: 8 bases; junction bases outside the gene matches: 21. This CDR3 reads CACDPLGDSRNPSHKLIF. Here the CDR3 DNA reads TGTGCCTGTGACCCTCTGGGGGATTCCCGTAACCCGTCCCACAAACTCATCTTT.

This clone was recorded a few times. This probably arose from a read error, given a far larger clone one base away. Different DNA sequences within this sample yield the same CDR3. The chain combines TRDV1 with TRDJ1; tentatively, D is TRDD2 (8 bases). No J gene was available from TCRdb, and it was assigned here by a germline match of the DNA. Per germline, CDR1 TSWWSYY and CDR2 QGS. The CDR3 sequence is 28 residues long. The V and J ends lost 2 bases and 0 bases respectively, with 49 bases between them. CDR3 amino acids: CALGERRFLQTPGGPNQIPLPHTDKLIF. The CDR3 region has the DNA TGTGCTCTTGGGGAAAGACGCTTCCTACAGACCCCTGGGGGCCCAAATCAGATCCCCCTCCCCCACACCGATAAACTCATCTTT.

Turning to this clone: The identical CDR3 is also encoded by other nucleotide sequences in the sample. For the CDR3, the DNA is TGTGCTCTTGGGGAGCTTACTTGGCCCTTGCCTAGGCGAGGGTCTGGGGGATACGCAGAACTCATCTTT. Translation: CALGELTWPLPRRGSGGYAELIF. The chain joins TRDV1 to TRDJ1, with 12 bases fitting TRDD3. The CDR3 runs to 23 residues. V trimming: 3 bases; J trimming: 9 bases; junction bases outside the gene matches: 32. Germline V gene data show CDR1 as TSWWSYY and CDR2 as QGS.